This record concerns one TCR beta chain sequence. Antigen unknown. These data come from a study of T-cell memory formation after mild COVID-19. General study points: Later expanders leaned toward CD4+, whereas clones contracting from day 15 to 85 were balanced CD4/CD8. Clones which contracted sat mainly in CM and EM if CD4+, and in EMRA if CD8+.

TCRdb redid the calling of the 5' RACE reads with MiXCR, one entry per CDR3 protein. The sample lists approximately 560,000 distinct CDR3 sequences, roughly a sixth occurring once. CDR3 length equals 21 residues. V lost 1 base to trimming and J lost 0 bases; unmatched junction nucleotides: 13. Germline V gives CDR1 SGHAT, CDR2 FQNNGV. Sample: PBMCs or a T cell subset sorted from them (not recorded which). This rearrangement joins TRBV11-2 to TRBJ2-4, with 12 bases aligning to TRBD2. This clonotype originated in an adult woman who had mild COVID-19 (a few samples of this study predate the infection). Cell type and time point are not known. The CDR3 protein is CASSLAVSGTSGLLAKNIQYF. DNA for the CDR3: TGTGCCAGCAGCTTAGCGGTATCTGGGACTAGCGGGCTCCTAGCCAAAAACATTCAGTACTTC.